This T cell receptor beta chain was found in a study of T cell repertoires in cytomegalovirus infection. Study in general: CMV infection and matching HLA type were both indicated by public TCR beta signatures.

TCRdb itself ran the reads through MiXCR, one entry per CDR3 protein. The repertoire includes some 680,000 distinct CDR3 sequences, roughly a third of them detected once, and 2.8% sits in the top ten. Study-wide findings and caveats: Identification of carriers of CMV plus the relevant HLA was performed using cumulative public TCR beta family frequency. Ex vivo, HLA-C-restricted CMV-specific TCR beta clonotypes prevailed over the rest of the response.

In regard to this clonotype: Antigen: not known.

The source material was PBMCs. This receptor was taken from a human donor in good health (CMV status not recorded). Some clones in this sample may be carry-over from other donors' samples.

CDR3 coding DNA: TGTGCCAGCAGCTTTTTTTCGGCCGACGGGGACGAGCAGTACTTC. Amino acids: CASSFFSADGDEQYF. The rearrangement joins TRBV7-9 to TRBJ2-7; D may be TRBD2 (5 bases). Germline-derived CDR1 and CDR2 are SEHNR and FQNEAQ (reference sequence). This CDR3 comprises 15 residues. V was clipped by 3 bases and J by 5 bases, with 17 bases between them.